This passage covers 26 T cell receptor beta chains from one sample sequenced in a study of tumor and adjacent non-tumor tissue in lung cancer (dated by TCRdb to the late 2010s). Library preparation was by multiplex PCR. Reads for this sample came from an Illumina HiSeq 2500. Following protocols modified from ARM-PCR, the researchers constructed TCRbeta libraries through three rounds of nested PCR with primers (Table S4). TCRdb applied fastp at Q25 and MiXCR to the public reads, then kept only in-frame beta chains. CDR3 protein sequences are deduplicated, and each keeps its most common genes and DNA. This sample lists approximately 120,000 distinct CDR3 sequences; roughly 74% were detected once. The biggest ten clones account for about 39% of the sample. RNA was extracted from bulk unsorted tissue and checked for quality with a NanoDrop ND-1000 and an Agilent 2100. Specimen: lung tumor tissue. The receptors were gathered from a woman aged 60-75 years with non-small cell lung cancer.

Comments on this clonotype: At one of its ends the junction is not consistent with the germline gene, which may arise from a read error. The chain couples TRBV6-2 or TRBV6-3 to TRBJ2-7, with a possible D match to TRBD1 (6 bases). CDR1 and CDR2 from the germline V gene are MNHEY and SVGEGT. The CDR3 consists of 16 residues. CDR3 bases: TGTGCCAGCAGTAATCCCGGGACACCGGTGCGGTACGACCAGTACTTC. Translation: CASSNPGTPVRYDQYF.

This clonotype was detected only once. One base away lies a much larger clone, so this may be a sequencing read error. No conserved phenylalanine or tryptophan is present at the end of the CDR3, so a read error is the likely explanation. The chain joins TRBV6-2 or TRBV6-3 to TRBJ2-5, with TRBD1 matching 7 bases. From germline, CDR1 is MNHEY and CDR2 SVGEGT. The CDR3 runs to 15 residues. V gave up 5 bases and J gave up 2 bases; unmatched junction bases: 8. The CDR3 sequence: CASSRAGGQQETQYY. The CDR3 DNA is TGTGCCAGCAGTAGAGCTGGGGGACAGCAAGAGACCCAGTACTAC.

DNA of the CDR3: TGTGCCTGGAGAGAGGGCTTGGCAACTAATGAAAAACTGTTTTTT. This encodes CAWREGLATNEKLFF. This chain links TRBV30 with TRBJ1-4, with D uncertain. Germline CDR1 reads GTSNPN; CDR2 reads SVGIG (reference sequence). The CDR3 consists of 15 residues. V lost 3 bases to trimming and J lost 0 bases, with 11 bases between them.

Turning to this clonotype: One end of the junction does not line up with germline, which may come from a read error. The chain uses TRBV11-2 and TRBJ1-6; no clear D. Germline V lookup: CDR1 SGHAT, CDR2 FQNNGV. This CDR3 contains 14 residues. The CDR3 loop is CGSSLETSNSSLHF. The CDR3, as DNA: TGTGGCAGCAGCTTAGAAACAAGTAATTCATCCCTCCACTTT. The full variable domain, its missing parts supplied by reference TRBV11-2 and TRBJ1-6, is EAGVAQSPRYKIIEKRQSVAFWCNPISGHATLYWYQQILGQGPKLLIQFQNNGVVDDSQLPKDRFSAERLKGVDSTLKIQPAKLEDSAVYLCGSSLETSNSSLHFGNGTRLTVT.

This clonotype was observed once. A clone one base away is much larger, so this may be a read error. The chain joins TRBV28 to TRBJ2-7, with no clear D. CDR1 and CDR2 from the germline V gene are MDHEN and SYDVKM. CDR3 length: 12 amino acids. The CDR3 reads CASSSSTYEKYF. CDR3 in DNA: TGTGCCAGCAGTTCCTCAACCTACGAGAAGTACTTC. Based on the CDR3 plus reference TRBV28 and TRBJ2-7, the full variable domain is DVKVTQSSRYLVKRTGEKVFLECVQDMDHENMFWYRQDPGLGLRLIYFSYDVKMKEKGDIPEGYSVSREKKERFSLILESASTNQTSMYLCASSSSTYEKYFGPGTRLTVT.

Note on this clonotype: Because the CDR3 is missing its conserved closing phenylalanine or tryptophan, this is likely a read error. The J gene is TRBJ2-1, the V gene TRBV6-5; 10 nucleotides line up with TRBD2. Germline loops: CDR1 MNHEY, CDR2 SVGAGI. This CDR3 has 16 amino acids. After removal of 4 bases from V and 2 bases from J, the junction contained 5 bases not matched to a gene. CDR3 sequence reads: CASSSLAGVAYNEQFL. In DNA form, the CDR3 reads TGTGCCAGCAGTTCCCTAGCGGGGGTTGCCTACAATGAGCAGTTCCTA.

Worth noting for this clonotype: This may be a read error, as it is one base from a much larger clone. The chain recombines TRBV6-2 or TRBV6-3 with TRBJ2-3; the D gene could be TRBD1 or TRBD2 (5 bases each). The germline CDR1 and CDR2 sequences are MNHEY and SVGEGT. The CDR3 runs to 15 residues. The V gene lost 2 bases and the J gene lost 6 bases, with 15 bases spanning the gap. CDR3 bases: TGTGCCAGCAGTTACGGCCAGGGAGTGGCGGATACGCAGTATTTT. This sequence encodes CASSYGQGVADTQYF.

The rearrangement joins TRBV6-5 to TRBJ1-6; possible D gene TRBD1, 6 bases. The CDR3 has 16 residues. The V gene's germline CDR1 is MNHEY and CDR2 SVGAGI. The CDR3 region has the DNA TGTGCTAGGGTCCAGACAGGAGGCTCCTATAATTCACCCCTCCACTTT. This codes for CARVQTGGSYNSPLHF.

This clonotype was observed once. The chain combines TRBV11-2 with TRBJ1-6; no reliable D call. Germline CDR1 is SGHAT and CDR2 is FQNNGV. This CDR3 comprises 14 residues. The CDR3 DNA sequence: TGTGTCAGGAGTTTAGAAGCAAGTAATTCACCCCTCCACTTT. It specifies CVRSLEASNSPLHF. The full variable domain, its missing parts supplied by reference TRBV11-2 and TRBJ1-6, is EAGVAQSPRYKIIEKRQSVAFWCNPISGHATLYWYQQILGQGPKLLIQFQNNGVVDDSQLPKDRFSAERLKGVDSTLKIQPAKLEDSAVYLCVRSLEASNSPLHFGNGTRLTVT.

V is TRBV11-3 and J is TRBJ2-1, with D tentatively TRBD2 (6 bases). CDR1 and CDR2 from the germline V gene are SGHNT and YENEEA. The CDR3 covers 17 residues. CDR3 nucleotides: TGTGCTAGCGGCTTAGAGTTAACTAACGGGAGTCACAATGAGCAGTTCTTC. It yields the protein CASGLELTNGSHNEQFF.

Note on this clonotype: One end of the junction does not line up with germline, which may come from a read error. The rearrangement uses TRBV29-1 and TRBJ2-3; TRBD1 or TRBD2 may be the D gene (5 bases each). The CDR3 extends over 13 amino acids. CDR1 is SQVTM, CDR2 ANQGSEA, per germline. CDR3 residues: CRVDAGTRDTQYF. The CDR3 DNA follows: TGCAGAGTTGATGCTGGGACGAGAGATACGCAGTATTTT.

Details on this clonotype: The conserved phenylalanine or tryptophan normally closing the CDR3 is absent here, so this likely arose from a read error. The rearrangement joins TRBV4-2 to TRBJ1-5; D is unclear. V was pared by 9 bases and J by 2 bases, with 8 bases between. CDR1 LGHNA and CDR2 YNFKEQ come from the germline V gene. The CDR3 runs to 12 residues. The CDR3 loop reads CASRRGNQPQHI. The CDR3, as DNA: TGTGCCAGTCGACGGGGCAATCAGCCCCAGCATATT.

This clonotype has at least ten counts. This rearrangement joins TRBV6-6 to TRBJ1-2; 11 bases are shared with TRBD1. The CDR3 totals 14 residues. Germline V gene sequence: CDR1 MNHNY, CDR2 SVGAGI (reference sequence). Unmatched junction bases numbered 4, after V lost 2 bases and J lost 8 bases. CDR3 sequence reads: CASSYGGTGGGYTF. The CDR3 bases are TGTGCCAGCAGTTACGGGGGGACAGGGGGAGGCTACACCTTC.

The V and J genes are TRBV13 and TRBJ2-1; no firm D call. Trimming shortened V by 5 bases and J by 1 base, and 12 bases separated the two germline ends. Germline values: CDR1 PRHDT, CDR2 FYEKMQ (reference sequence). There are 15 residues in the CDR3. CDR3 bases: TGTGCCAGCAGCCCCCCAGTCGGGTCCTACAATGAGCAGTTCTTC. Its translation: CASSPPVGSYNEQFF.

As for this clonotype: Germline is not matched at one junction end, which may reflect a read error. The V and J genes are TRBV11-3 and TRBJ1-4; the D is unclear. The CDR3 contains 13 residues. CDR1 is SGHNT, CDR2 YENEEA, per germline. CDR3 in amino acids: CASNLQSGEKLFF. CDR3 nucleotides: TGTGCCAGCAACTTACAATCCGGAGAAAAATTGTTTTTT.

As regards this clonotype: The junction and the germline gene differ at one end; a read error may be behind it. The chain combines TRBV4-3 with TRBJ1-1; D might be TRBD1 (6 bases). The CDR3 runs to 16 residues. The germline CDR1 and CDR2 sequences are LGHNA and YSLEER. The CDR3 protein is CASSQAERGKWTEASF. The CDR3 DNA follows: TGCGCCAGCAGCCAAGCCGAGAGGGGGAAGTGGACTGAAGCTTCCTTT.

The chain has TRBV2 and TRBJ2-1; 7 bases are a match to TRBD1. The CDR3 has 13 residues. V was clipped by 11 bases and J by 3 bases; unmatched bases: 7. Per germline, CDR1 SNHLY and CDR2 FYNNEI. CDR3 sequence reads: CACNRGGYNEQFF. The CDR3 coding sequence is TGTGCCTGCAACAGGGGCGGCTACAATGAGCAGTTCTTC.

Comments on this clonotype: A much larger clone lies one base from this, so it may be a read error. The chain recombines TRBV6-1 with TRBJ1-3, with unresolved D. From germline, CDR1 is MNHNS and CDR2 SASEGT. The CDR3 consists of 16 residues. The CDR3 nucleotides are TGTGCCAGCTCGCCCCAAGCCGGCAGCTCTGGAAACACCATACATTTT. Translated: CASSPQAGSSGNTIHF.

As regards this clonotype: The CDR3 ends on some other residue instead of the conserved phenylalanine or tryptophan, so this is likely a read error. The rearrangement uses TRBV11-2 and TRBJ1-1; D gene unclear. The CDR3 extends over 14 amino acids. Germline assignment: CDR1 SGHAT and CDR2 FQNNGV. The V end was cut by 1 base, the J end by 1 base, with 7 bases between. The CDR3: CASSLVKGNTEAFL. CDR3 sequence (DNA): TGTGCCAGCAGCTTAGTTAAGGGGAACACTGAAGCTTTCTTA.

Points on this clonotype: This may stem from a read error, because a much larger clone lies one nucleotide away. V is TRBV28 and J is TRBJ2-7; D is undetermined. The CDR3 extends over 11 amino acids. Germline-derived CDR1 and CDR2 are MDHEN and SYDVKM. This chain's CDR3 is CAGSLSSEQYF. CDR3 nucleotide sequence: TGTGCCGGCAGTCTGTCCTCCGAGCAGTACTTC.

A word on this clonotype: This may be a read error: a much more frequent sequence differs by one nucleotide. Here the CDR3 omits its conserved ending phenylalanine or tryptophan, so a read error is the likely source. The V gene is TRBV12-3 or TRBV12-4, the J gene TRBJ1-2; D is unclear. CDR3 length: 11 amino acids. Trimming removed 2 bases at V and 8 bases at J, with 6 bases between. CDR3 DNA: TGTGCCAGCAGTTTAAATAGGGGCTACACCTTA. It encodes CASSLNRGYTL.

The chain joins TRBV28 to TRBJ2-1; D might be TRBD2 (6 bases). Deletions cut 1 base from V and 8 bases from J, with 15 bases between. Germline V gene data show CDR1 as MDHEN and CDR2 as SYDVKM. This CDR3 has 15 residues. CDR3 amino acids: CASSLSPRGSDEQFF. For the CDR3, the DNA is TGTGCCAGCAGTTTATCCCCACGGGGGTCCGATGAGCAGTTCTTC.

In the case of this clonotype: Since the CDR3 does not end with the conserved phenylalanine or tryptophan, this likely comes from a read error. The rearrangement uses TRBV4-3 and TRBJ2-3; 8 nucleotides agree with TRBD2. Germline loops: CDR1 LGHNA, CDR2 YSLEER. Trimming cost V 0 bases and J 2 bases; bases outside gene matches: 16. The CDR3 has 20 amino acids. The CDR3: CASSQDRRREGQGDTDTQYS. For the CDR3, the DNA is TGCGCCAGCAGCCAAGATAGACGACGGGAGGGCCAAGGAGACACAGATACGCAGTATTCT.

A few counts support this clonotype. Since the CDR3 does not end with the conserved phenylalanine or tryptophan, this likely comes from a read error. The chain carries TRBV11-3 and TRBJ1-1, with unresolved D. This CDR3 spans 15 amino acids. Looked up from germline, CDR1 is SGHNT and CDR2 is YENEEA. The CDR3: CVSNLDSGRGTEAFL. In DNA form, the CDR3 reads TGTGTCAGCAACTTAGATTCGGGGAGAGGCACTGAAGCTTTCCTT.

Comment on this clonotype: A much larger clonotype is one base distant, so this may be a read error. The chain couples TRBV12-3 or TRBV12-4 to TRBJ2-3; the match to TRBD1 covers 9 bases. CDR3 length: 14 amino acids. CDR3 coding DNA: TGTGCCAACAGTCGGGACAGGGTCACAGATACGCAGTATTTT. Translation: CANSRDRVTDTQYF.

This clonotype was seen just once. The germline gene is not matched at one end of the junction; a read error may be the cause. The V and J genes are TRBV30 and TRBJ2-1; D unclear. The CDR3 covers 11 residues. Germline V gives CDR1 GTSNPN, CDR2 SVGIG (reference sequence). The CDR3 is CGWSPLSVQFF. DNA of the CDR3: TGTGGCTGGAGTCCACTGTCGGTGCAGTTCTTC.